Listed below are T cell receptor beta chains from one sample, sequenced in a study of control samples from healthy donors and cancer patients. Assay: immunoSEQ multiplex PCR; the TCRdb copy retains only in-frame clones and omits some. The table includes approximately 52,000 clones, around 90% detected once. The specimen sequenced was PBMCs. These TCRs come from a man aged 55-75 years with head and neck cancer. Each CDR3 is given with its conserved first and last residue. Fields, in order: V gene, CDR3 protein.

v_call: TRBV4-3
cdr3_aa: CASSLYWTGVYEQYF

v_call: TRBV27
cdr3_aa: CASSAPSSRGGTSQETQYF

v_call: TRBV7-8
cdr3_aa: CASSSGRRNEKLFF

v_call: TRBV29-1
cdr3_aa: CSVTPSPGEQSNEQFF

v_call: TRBV9
cdr3_aa: CASSVARREGQTDTQYF

v_call: TRBV5-8
cdr3_aa: CASSSRDTLGLEQYF

v_call: TRBV7-2
cdr3_aa: CASSPGQGGKILTYEQYF

v_call: TRBV11-1
cdr3_aa: CASSSIDRNTDTQYF

v_call: TRBV9
cdr3_aa: CASSVAASEETQYF

v_call: TRBV29-1
cdr3_aa: CSVKARSDQPQHF

v_call: TRBV24-1
cdr3_aa: CATSDGQGVPSGANVLTF

v_call: TRBV7-3
cdr3_aa: CASSLSHFDEQFF

v_call: TRBV15
cdr3_aa: CATSRGFTRYRSGELFF

v_call: TRBV24-1
cdr3_aa: CATSDQGRGGQETQYF

v_call: TRBV5-5
cdr3_aa: CASSSPGFNLYNEQFF

v_call: TRBV11-2
cdr3_aa: CASSLSSYEQYF

v_call: TRBV19
cdr3_aa: CASSIGNSPNQPQHF

v_call: TRBV7-8
cdr3_aa: CASSLRPAGTGDVAFF

v_call: TRBV3-1/TRBV3-2
cdr3_aa: CASSQVGLGEKLFF

v_call: TRBV3-1/TRBV3-2
cdr3_aa: CASSQDYPPGGQSTYEQYF

v_call: TRBV11-1
cdr3_aa: CASRQGVVYSGNTIYF

v_call: TRBV18
cdr3_aa: CASSPIIQRTPPAGYTF

v_call: TRBV10-3
cdr3_aa: CAISESGGVGGGELFF

v_call: TRBV19
cdr3_aa: CASSIGWGAHYNEQFF

v_call: TRBV6-5
cdr3_aa: CASNRGTNYGYTF

v_call: TRBV7-9
cdr3_aa: CATTSPVSTDTQYF

v_call: TRBV7-8
cdr3_aa: CASSLAGGGTNEKLFF

v_call: TRBV9
cdr3_aa: CASSVEIWSGGSTDTQYF

v_call: TRBV12-3/TRBV12-4
cdr3_aa: CASRRQETGELFF

v_call: TRBV28
cdr3_aa: CASRTGAPYEQYF

v_call: TRBV30
cdr3_aa: CAWSPGTSGGADTQYF

v_call: TRBV19
cdr3_aa: CASSIDRIDRDGTYEQYF

v_call: TRBV7-2
cdr3_aa: CASSRGQGPTFVMNTEAFF

v_call: TRBV21-1
cdr3_aa: CASSGPGLAASGSSYNEQFF

v_call: TRBV11-2
cdr3_aa: CASSELRDALGTDTQYF

v_call: TRBV4-3
cdr3_aa: CASSPSWTSGRETQYF

v_call: TRBV19
cdr3_aa: CASSIFGEGNQPQHF

v_call: TRBV18
cdr3_aa: CASSPDRDYEQYF

v_call: TRBV19
cdr3_aa: CASSNNRYHGYTF

v_call: TRBV5-1
cdr3_aa: CASSGGQGDTQYF

v_call: TRBV3-1/TRBV3-2
cdr3_aa: CASSQLYDSLQQFF

v_call: TRBV5-7
cdr3_aa: CASSELGQPFYEQYF

v_call: TRBV12-3/TRBV12-4
cdr3_aa: CASSLKGGGYTF

v_call: TRBV5-1
cdr3_aa: CASSLAGRVAGPGKNEQFF

v_call: TRBV7-2
cdr3_aa: CASSLGGADSPLHF

v_call: TRBV5-4
cdr3_aa: CASSLPRGGVLFEQYF

v_call: TRBV24-1
cdr3_aa: CATSENAGRGGVGYTF

v_call: TRBV6-2/TRBV6-3
cdr3_aa: CASSYPQAEPLHF

v_call: TRBV30
cdr3_aa: CAWSTSFGVDEAFF

v_call: TRBV18
cdr3_aa: CASSPKQGNTGELFF

v_call: TRBV24-1
cdr3_aa: CATSDYTSGRWRDTQYF

v_call: TRBV11-2
cdr3_aa: CASSLDPGRGLILANYGYTF

v_call: TRBV27
cdr3_aa: CASSWWDRGGYTF

v_call: TRBV7-3
cdr3_aa: CASSLNPRGSVRGGEQFF

v_call: TRBV24-1
cdr3_aa: CATSDLSSGSGETQYF

v_call: TRBV7-7
cdr3_aa: CASSCRTRDIIRLNEQYF

v_call: TRBV19
cdr3_aa: CASSIEGGGTGELFF